These T cell receptor beta chains were read from a single sample in a study of cytomegalovirus exposure and HLA in healthy donors. Using immunoSEQ multiplex PCR, the repertoire was profiled, and TCRdb retains in-frame clones only, with some absent. This table holds approximately 69,000 clones, around 76% found once. The sample was PBMCs. The receptors shown here come from a woman aged 30 to 39 in good health and CMV-seropositive. CDR3s include the opening cysteine and the closing phenylalanine or tryptophan. Some rows mark clone size as missing; the rest say once, few, many or name a class of expanded clone.

j_gene: TRBJ2-3; abundance: .; v_gene: TRBV6-5; CDR3aa: CASSYTSGDTQYF
j_gene: TRBJ1-1; abundance: .; v_gene: TRBV29-1; CDR3aa: CSVGQGGNTEAFF
j_gene: TRBJ2-3; abundance: .; v_gene: TRBV5-4; CDR3aa: CASSLVGTRSFTDTQYF
j_gene: TRBJ1-4; abundance: .; v_gene: TRBV30; CDR3aa: CAWSDSGQLFF
j_gene: TRBJ2-5; abundance: .; v_gene: TRBV29-1; CDR3aa: CSALSGRTETQYF
j_gene: TRBJ2-7; abundance: .; v_gene: TRBV5-6; CDR3aa: CASSSLAEQYF
j_gene: TRBJ2-1; abundance: few; v_gene: TRBV5-1; CDR3aa: CASSQTSGRGDEQFF
j_gene: TRBJ2-7; abundance: once; v_gene: TRBV5-1; CDR3aa: CASSPGTSNSYEQYF
j_gene: TRBJ1-1; abundance: .; v_gene: TRBV10-1; CDR3aa: CASRPNRGYNTEAFF
j_gene: TRBJ2-3; abundance: .; v_gene: TRBV20-1; CDR3aa: CSAPRGLAGYF
j_gene: TRBJ2-6; abundance: few; v_gene: TRBV7-9; CDR3aa: CASSFSSSGANVLTF
j_gene: TRBJ2-3; abundance: .; v_gene: TRBV13; CDR3aa: CASTLLEGLGQYF
j_gene: TRBJ1-1; abundance: few; v_gene: TRBV29-1; CDR3aa: CSVDTGLNTEAFF
j_gene: TRBJ1-5; abundance: .; v_gene: TRBV28; CDR3aa: CASSSPDSHQPQHF
j_gene: TRBJ2-7; abundance: once; v_gene: TRBV18; CDR3aa: CASSPGLAGGYEQYF
j_gene: .; abundance: .; v_gene: TRBV4-1; CDR3aa: CASSQGGLSSEQYF
j_gene: TRBJ1-2; abundance: .; v_gene: TRBV6-5; CDR3aa: CASRTTGANYGYTF
j_gene: TRBJ2-7; abundance: .; v_gene: TRBV5-4; CDR3aa: CASSGGLLSYEQYF
j_gene: TRBJ2-1; abundance: few; v_gene: TRBV27; CDR3aa: CASSSTLAGEEQFF
j_gene: TRBJ2-7; abundance: .; v_gene: TRBV7-2; CDR3aa: CASSYSPYEQYF
j_gene: TRBJ2-5; abundance: .; v_gene: TRBV4-1; CDR3aa: CASSPQSGRVETQYF
j_gene: TRBJ1-1; abundance: .; v_gene: TRBV7-8; CDR3aa: CASSRREGIDTEAFF
j_gene: TRBJ1-1; abundance: few; v_gene: TRBV5-1; CDR3aa: CASTKDRVGTEAFF
j_gene: TRBJ1-1; abundance: once; v_gene: TRBV6-5; CDR3aa: CASSYGPGGYSTEAFF
j_gene: TRBJ1-1; abundance: .; v_gene: TRBV6-5; CDR3aa: CASSWEGAVGTEAFF
j_gene: TRBJ1-3; abundance: .; v_gene: TRBV30; CDR3aa: CAWSVLVPFSGNTIYF
j_gene: TRBJ2-7; abundance: many; v_gene: TRBV11-2; CDR3aa: CASSPYVDGISYEQYF
j_gene: TRBJ1-2; abundance: .; v_gene: TRBV5-4; CDR3aa: CASTSGQGVYGYTF
j_gene: TRBJ2-3; abundance: few; v_gene: TRBV4-3; CDR3aa: CASSPLGGVTDTQYF
j_gene: TRBJ2-3; abundance: .; v_gene: TRBV7-6; CDR3aa: CASSLAFASGSPDTQYF
j_gene: TRBJ1-2; abundance: .; v_gene: TRBV30; CDR3aa: CAWGTVTYGYTF
j_gene: TRBJ1-2; abundance: once; v_gene: TRBV30; CDR3aa: CAWSVQGTGYGYTF
j_gene: TRBJ2-7; abundance: once; v_gene: TRBV10-3; CDR3aa: CAISGSSGENYEQYF
j_gene: TRBJ2-2; abundance: few; v_gene: TRBV29-1; CDR3aa: CSVGQGLLGGELFF
j_gene: TRBJ1-5; abundance: .; v_gene: TRBV6-5; CDR3aa: CASRRDSNQPQHF
j_gene: TRBJ2-3; abundance: .; v_gene: TRBV18; CDR3aa: CASSPSAGADTQYF
j_gene: TRBJ1-2; abundance: .; v_gene: TRBV4-1; CDR3aa: CASSQEPGSYNYGYTF
j_gene: TRBJ1-2; abundance: .; v_gene: TRBV7-9; CDR3aa: CASSSDIYGYTF
j_gene: TRBJ1-5; abundance: .; v_gene: TRBV7-8; CDR3aa: CASSFGTGASNQPQHF
j_gene: TRBJ1-2; abundance: .; v_gene: TRBV28; CDR3aa: CASSYGTADYGYTF
j_gene: TRBJ2-7; abundance: .; v_gene: TRBV5-6; CDR3aa: CASSWGTGGWREQYF
j_gene: TRBJ2-1; abundance: .; v_gene: TRBV5-6; CDR3aa: CASSPGLAGEGEQFF
j_gene: TRBJ1-1; abundance: few; v_gene: TRBV29-1; CDR3aa: CSVEDTDTRAEAFF
j_gene: TRBJ2-1; abundance: .; v_gene: TRBV7-9; CDR3aa: CASSFSSGRAADEQFF
j_gene: TRBJ1-2; abundance: .; v_gene: TRBV5-1; CDR3aa: CASSGGGAGNYGYTF